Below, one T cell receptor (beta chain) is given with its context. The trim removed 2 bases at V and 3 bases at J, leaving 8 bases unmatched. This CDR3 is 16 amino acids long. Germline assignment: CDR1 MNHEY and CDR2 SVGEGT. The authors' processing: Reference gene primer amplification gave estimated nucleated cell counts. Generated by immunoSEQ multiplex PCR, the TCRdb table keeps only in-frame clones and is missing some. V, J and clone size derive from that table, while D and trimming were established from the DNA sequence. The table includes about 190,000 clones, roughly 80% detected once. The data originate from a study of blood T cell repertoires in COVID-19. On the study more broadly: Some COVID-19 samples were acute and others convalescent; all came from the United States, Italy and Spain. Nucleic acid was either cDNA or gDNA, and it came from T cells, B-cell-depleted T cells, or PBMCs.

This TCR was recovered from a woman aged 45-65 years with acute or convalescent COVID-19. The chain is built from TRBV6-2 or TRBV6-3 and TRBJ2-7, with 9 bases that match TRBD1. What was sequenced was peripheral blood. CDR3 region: CASSYRQGVPYYEQYF. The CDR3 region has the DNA TGTGCCAGCAGTTACAGACAGGGGGTCCCCTACTACGAGCAGTACTTC.